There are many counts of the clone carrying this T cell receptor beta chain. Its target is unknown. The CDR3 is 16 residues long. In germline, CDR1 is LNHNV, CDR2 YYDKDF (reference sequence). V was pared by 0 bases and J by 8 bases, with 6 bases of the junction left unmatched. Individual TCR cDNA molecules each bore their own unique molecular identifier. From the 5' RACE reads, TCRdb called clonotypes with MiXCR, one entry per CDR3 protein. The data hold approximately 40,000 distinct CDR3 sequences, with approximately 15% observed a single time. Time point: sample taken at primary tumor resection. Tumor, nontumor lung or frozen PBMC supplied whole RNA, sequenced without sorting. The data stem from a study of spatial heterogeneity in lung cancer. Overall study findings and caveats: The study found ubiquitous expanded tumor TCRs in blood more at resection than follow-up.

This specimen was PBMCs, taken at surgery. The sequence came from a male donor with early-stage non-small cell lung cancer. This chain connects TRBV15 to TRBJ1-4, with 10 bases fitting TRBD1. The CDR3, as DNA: TGTGCCACCAGCAGAGAAGTAGGGACAGGGGTGGAAAAACTGTTTTTT. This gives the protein CATSREVGTGVEKLFF.